This paragraph covers one T cell receptor (beta chain) sequence. Repertoires were generated with immunoSEQ multiplex PCR, while TCRdb's copy carries only in-frame clones and drops some. The data show tens of thousands of clones, roughly 80% seen once. These data come from a study of ipilimumab plus nivolumab after autologous stem cell transplantation. The CDR3 contains 15 residues. Looked up from germline, CDR1 is SGDLS and CDR2 is YYNGEE. The germline V and J ends were trimmed by 0 bases and 2 bases, with 8 bases remaining between them. The chain employs TRBV9 and TRBJ2-2; D remains unclear. This receptor was taken from a male donor with diffuse large B-cell lymphoma. Sequencing used PBMCs, obtained in a trial of ipilimumab plus nivolumab as post-transplant consolidation. The CDR3 here is CASSVVGRNTGELFF. The CDR3 region has the DNA TGTGCCAGCAGCGTAGTGGGAAGAAACACCGGGGAGCTGTTTTTT. Drawing the rest from reference TRBV9 and TRBJ2-2, the complete variable domain is DSGVTQTPKHLITATGQRVTLRCSPRSGDLSVYWYQQSLDQGLQFLIQYYNGEERAKGNILERFSAQQFPDLHSELNLSSLELGDSALYFCASSVVGRNTGELFFGEGSRLTVL.